Listed below are T cell receptor beta chains from one sample, sequenced in a study of blood T cell repertoires in COVID-19. The table came from immunoSEQ multiplex PCR; TCRdb's copy has only in-frame clones and leaves some out. The sample lists roughly 100,000 clones, 87% occurring once. The sequenced sample consisted of peripheral blood. The receptors come from a woman in her forties or fifties with COVID-19, enrolled during active disease. Each CDR3 is given with its conserved first and last residue. A D gene is named only where the DNA matches it firmly.

>TRBJ2-6|TRBV6-5|NA
CATLSGANVLTF
TGTGCCACCCTCTCTGGGGCCAACGTCCTGACTTTC
>TRBJ1-2|TRBV7-9|TRBD1
CASSFRTGPGYTF
TGTGCCAGCAGCTTTCGGACAGGGCCCGGCTACACCTTC
>TRBJ2-3|TRBV30|NA
CAWTSSADTQYF
TGTGCCTGGACTAGCTCCGCAGATACGCAGTATTTT
>TRBJ1-5|TRBV3-1/TRBV3-2|TRBD1
CASSQSTGGSYQPQHF
TGTGCCAGCAGCCAATCTACAGGGGGCTCGTATCAGCCCCAGCATTTT
>TRBJ1-2|TRBV5-4|NA
CASSRGVDAGYTF
TGTGCCAGCAGCCGAGGCGTGGATGCTGGCTACACCTTC
>TRBJ2-3|TRBV12-5|NA
CASGLEAGGTDTQYF
TGTGCTAGTGGTTTGGAAGCAGGGGGCACAGATACGCAGTATTTT
>TRBJ2-2|TRBV7-2|NA
CASSPTNTGELFF
TGTGCCAGCAGCCCCACGAACACCGGGGAGCTGTTTTTT
>TRBJ1-5|TRBV18|TRBD1
CASSSGTGASNQPQHF
TGTGCCAGCTCCTCCGGGACAGGGGCAAGCAATCAGCCCCAGCATTTT
>TRBJ2-7|TRBV2|NA
CASTLEEGSYEQYF
TGTGCCAGCACTCTAGAAGAGGGTTCCTACGAGCAGTACTTC
>TRBJ2-7|TRBV4-1|TRBD1
CASSLGTLDRGSYEQYF
TGCGCCAGCAGCCTTGGCACCCTGGACAGGGGCTCCTACGAGCAGTACTTC
>TRBJ1-2|TRBV11-3|TRBD1
CASSLDRGNGYTF
TGTGCCAGCAGCCTGGACAGGGGAAATGGCTACACCTTC
>TRBJ2-3|TRBV30|TRBD2
CAWSSGGGAADTQYF
TGTGCCTGGAGTTCGGGCGGGGGGGCCGCAGATACGCAGTATTTT
>TRBJ1-2|TRBV18|NA
CASSPQGNYGYTF
TGTGCCAGCTCACCGCAGGGTAACTATGGCTACACCTTC
>TRBJ2-7|TRBV11-2|TRBD2
CASSSRLAGGYEQYF
TGTGCCAGCAGCTCGCGACTAGCGGGGGGCTACGAGCAGTACTTC